The next 18 T cell receptor beta chains were all read from a single sample in a study of cytomegalovirus exposure and HLA in healthy donors. The PCR contained 60 Vbeta and 13 Jbeta primers. Sequenced by immunoSEQ multiplex PCR; TCRdb stores in-frame clones only, minus some. The table records about 160,000 clones, more than 75% of them present only once. Source material: PBMCs. These receptor sequences come from a young man in good health and CMV-seropositive.

In regard to this clone: Its ends do not fully match the called genes, so a read error is possible. V gene TRBV27 combines with J gene TRBJ2-6; 10 bases are a match to TRBD2. CDR3 length equals 19 residues. The V gene's germline CDR1 is MNHEY and CDR2 SMNVEV (reference sequence). Here the CDR3 reads CASSLEGLAGVYGANGLTF. The CDR3 DNA reads as TGTGCCAGCAGTTTGGAGGGGCTAGCGGGGGTTTATGGGGCCAACGGCCTGACTTTC. Looking up the rest from reference TRBV27 and TRBJ2-6 gives the full variable domain: EAQVTQNPRYLITVTGKKLTVTCSQNMNHEYMSWYRQDPGLGLRQIYYSMNVEVTDKGDVPEGYKVSRKEKRNFPLILESPSPNQTSLYFCASSLEGLAGVYGANGLTFGAGSRLTVL.

The rearrangement joins TRBV19 to TRBJ2-1; the D gene is possibly TRBD2 (6 bases). V lost 10 bases, J lost 6 bases, and 19 bases lay in between. The CDR3 sequence is 14 residues long. Germline CDR1 is LNHDA and CDR2 is SQIVND (reference sequence). The CDR3 here is CATTVTGDGNEQFF. The CDR3 coding sequence is TGTGCCACCACGGTCACGGGGGACGGCAATGAGCAGTTCTTC.

The chain has TRBV4-3 and TRBJ2-6; D is possibly TRBD1 (5 bases). This CDR3 comprises 15 residues. The germline V and J ends were trimmed by 1 base and 2 bases, with 6 bases remaining between them. Germline CDR1 and CDR2: LGHNA and YSLEER. The DNA for the CDR3 is TGCGCCAGCAGCCAAGTCAGGGCTGGGGCCAACGTCCTGACTTTC. Translation gives CASSQVRAGANVLTF.

The J gene is TRBJ2-5, the V gene TRBV9; 8 nucleotides agree with TRBD1. Gene TRBJ2-7 matches the end of the DNA better, so the J call may be wrong. This CDR3 comprises 17 residues. The germline V gene has CDR1 SGDLS and CDR2 YYNGEE. The CDR3 loop is CASSVGLGQGGNHEQYF. Here the CDR3 DNA reads TGTGCCAGCAGCGTAGGACTAGGACAGGGTGGTAACCACGAGCAGTACTTC.

V usage is TRBV9 and J usage is TRBJ1-1, with TRBD1 as a possible D gene (6 bases). Germline CDR1 and CDR2: SGDLS and YYNGEE. There are 15 residues in the CDR3. The V and J ends lost 1 base and 4 bases respectively, with 14 bases between them. For the CDR3, the DNA is TGTGCCAGCAGCGTATCAGGGGTAGGAGGCACTGAAGCTTTCTTT. Translated: CASSVSGVGGTEAFF.

The chain links TRBV7-8 to TRBJ1-6; possibly TRBD1 for D (5 bases). Germline V gives CDR1 SGHVS, CDR2 FQNEAQ. The ends were cut back, 2 bases at V and 7 bases at J, with 12 bases in the middle. The length of the CDR3 is 15 residues. The CDR3 DNA reads as TGTGCCAGCAGCTTACTTCGGGGGATGAATTCACCCCTCCACTTT. This translates into CASSLLRGMNSPLHF.

CDR3 protein: CAWSVSRTATNEKLFF. The CDR3 nucleotides are TGTGCCTGGAGTGTATCCCGGACAGCAACTAATGAAAAACTGTTTTTT. The chain employs TRBV30 and TRBJ1-4; tentatively, D is TRBD1 (6 bases). Germline CDR1 reads GTSNPN; CDR2 reads SVGIG (reference sequence). The CDR3 sequence is 16 residues long. V was pared by 0 bases and J by 0 bases, with 11 bases between.

The chain uses TRBV5-4 and TRBJ1-1, with TRBD1 identical over 7 bases. After removal of 4 bases from V and 2 bases from J, the junction contained 8 bases not matched to a gene. Germline CDR1 reads SGHNT; CDR2 reads YYREEE (reference sequence). The CDR3 is 15 amino acids. CDR3 protein: CASSPNRDRNTEAFF. The CDR3 DNA sequence: TGTGCCAGCAGCCCAAATAGGGACAGAAACACTGAAGCTTTCTTT.

CDR3 in amino acids: CATEGAGGSSYEQYF. The CDR3 DNA follows: TGTGCCACCGAAGGGGCGGGCGGGAGCTCCTACGAGCAGTACTTC. V usage is TRBV6-5 and J usage is TRBJ2-7; 7 positions match TRBD2. This CDR3 is built from 15 residues. The germline CDR1 and CDR2 sequences are MNHEY and SVGAGI. J gave up 0 bases and V 10 bases, and 12 bases lay outside the gene matches.

The V and J genes are TRBV5-1 and TRBJ2-3; TRBD1 aligns across 8 bases. CDR1 is SGHRS and CDR2 is YFSETQ in the germline V gene. The CDR3 extends over 16 amino acids. J was trimmed by 2 bases and V by 3 bases; bases with no gene match: 8. CDR3 sequence (DNA): TGCGCCAGCAGCTGGGGGACAGGCCAACCCACAGATACGCAGTATTTT. The encoded protein is CASSWGTGQPTDTQYF.

The V gene is TRBV6-6, the J gene TRBJ2-5; 8 bases align to TRBD2. V was clipped by 6 bases and J by 11 bases; unmatched bases: 8. The CDR3 totals 12 residues. Germline loops: CDR1 MNHNY, CDR2 SVGAGI (reference sequence). The CDR3 sequence: CASSSPGGEQYF. Written as DNA, the CDR3 is TGTGCCAGCAGCTCCCCGGGGGGGGAGCAGTACTTC.

The rearrangement links TRBV6-5 to TRBJ1-6, with D hard to call. The V gene lost 3 bases and the J gene lost 11 bases, with 11 bases spanning the gap. In germline, CDR1 is MNHEY, CDR2 SVGAGI. The CDR3 is 13 amino acids. The CDR3 loop is CASSYNHLPPLHF. The CDR3, as DNA: TGTGCCAGCAGTTATAACCACTTACCACCCCTCCACTTT.

The chain is built from TRBV4-3 and TRBJ1-3; TRBD1 matches 7 bases. This CDR3 has 16 amino acids. CDR1 is LGHNA and CDR2 is YSLEER in the germline V gene. V lost 4 bases and J lost 1; bases outside the gene matches: 7. Here the CDR3 DNA reads TGCGCCAGCAGCCGAGACAGGGCCGGATCTGGAAACACCATATATTTT. It codes for CASSRDRAGSGNTIYF.

V gene TRBV7-9 combines with J gene TRBJ1-2; perhaps TRBD1 as D (5 bases). The germline CDR1 and CDR2 sequences are SEHNR and FQNEAQ (reference sequence). With 3 bases removed from V and 8 bases from J, the gap between germline ends came to 13 bases. CDR3 length equals 13 residues. The CDR3 DNA follows: TGTGCCAGCAGCTTTTCGGCAGGGTTAGGCTACACCTTC. It is translated as CASSFSAGLGYTF.

Details on this clone: An end of the junction differs from the germline gene, which may be a read error. The gene calls are TRBV10-3 and TRBJ2-2; 9 positions agree with TRBD2. Germline assignment: CDR1 ENHRY and CDR2 SYGVKD. This CDR3 has 16 residues. This CDR3 is CAISEESGGNPGELFF. CDR3 coding DNA: TGTGCCATCAGTGAGGAAAGCGGGGGGAACCCCGGGGAGCTGTTTTTT.

The count of this clone is one. Relative to the germline gene, one junction end is altered; a read error may explain this. In nucleotides, the CDR3 is TGTGCCAGCAGCACGGGACAGGACTACTCTGGGGCCAACGGCCTGACTTTC. It encodes CASSTGQDYSGANGLTF. The chain couples TRBV5-8 to TRBJ2-6, with 8 bases identical to TRBD1. CDR1 and CDR2 (germline): SGHTS, YDEGEE. The CDR3 length is 17 residues.

The chain has TRBV25-1 and TRBJ2-7, with a tentative D call TRBD2 (7 bases). V dropped 4 bases and J dropped 6 bases, with 19 bases sitting between them. From germline, CDR1 is MGHDK and CDR2 SYGVNS. This CDR3 region has 15 residues. CDR3 sequence (DNA): TGTGCCAGCAGTGCGTCCGGGACGGGGGGCACCGAGCAGTACTTC. Protein sequence: CASSASGTGGTEQYF.

The V gene is TRBV5-1, the J gene TRBJ2-3, with a possible D match to TRBD2 (7 bases). The germline CDR1 and CDR2 sequences are SGHRS and YFSETQ. This CDR3 is built from 16 residues. The ends were cut back, 2 bases at V and 7 bases at J, with 20 bases in the middle. The CDR3 region is CASSFLGGGPGHTQYF. In nucleotides, the CDR3 is TGCGCCAGCAGCTTCCTTGGGGGGGGGCCTGGACATACGCAGTATTTT.